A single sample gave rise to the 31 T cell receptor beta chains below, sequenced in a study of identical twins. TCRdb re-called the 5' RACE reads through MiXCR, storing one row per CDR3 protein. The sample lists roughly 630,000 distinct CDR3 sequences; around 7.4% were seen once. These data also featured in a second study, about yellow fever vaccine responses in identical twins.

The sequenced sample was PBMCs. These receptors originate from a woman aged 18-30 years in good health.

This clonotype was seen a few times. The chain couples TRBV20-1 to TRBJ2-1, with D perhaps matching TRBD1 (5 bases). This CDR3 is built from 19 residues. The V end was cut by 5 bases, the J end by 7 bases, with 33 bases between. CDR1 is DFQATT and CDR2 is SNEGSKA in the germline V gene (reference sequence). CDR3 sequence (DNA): TGCAGTGCTCCACAACCTCAGGGATTTGTATCAAAGGGTGCGAATGAGCAGTTCTTC. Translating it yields CSAPQPQGFVSKGANEQFF.

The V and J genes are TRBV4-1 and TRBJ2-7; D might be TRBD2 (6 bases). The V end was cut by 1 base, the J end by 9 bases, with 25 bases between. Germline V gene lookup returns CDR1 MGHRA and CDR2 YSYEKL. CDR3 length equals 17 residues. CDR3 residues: CASSQVPGIAEPTGQYV. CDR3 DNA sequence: TGCGCCAGCAGCCAAGTCCCCGGAATAGCGGAGCCTACGGGGCAGTACGTC.

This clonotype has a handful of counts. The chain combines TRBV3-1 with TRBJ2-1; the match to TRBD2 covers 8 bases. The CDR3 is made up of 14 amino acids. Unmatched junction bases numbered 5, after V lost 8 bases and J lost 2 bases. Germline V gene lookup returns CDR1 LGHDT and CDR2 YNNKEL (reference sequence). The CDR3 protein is CASPGGGAYNEQFF. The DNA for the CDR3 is TGTGCCAGCCCCGGGGGGGGGGCCTACAATGAGCAGTTCTTC.

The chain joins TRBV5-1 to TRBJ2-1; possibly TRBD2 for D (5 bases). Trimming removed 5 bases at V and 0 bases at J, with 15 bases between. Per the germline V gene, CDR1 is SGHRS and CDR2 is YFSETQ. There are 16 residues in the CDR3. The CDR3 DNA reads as TGCGCCAGCAGTTTACTTACGGGGTACTCCTACAATGAGCAGTTCTTC. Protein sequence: CASSLLTGYSYNEQFF.

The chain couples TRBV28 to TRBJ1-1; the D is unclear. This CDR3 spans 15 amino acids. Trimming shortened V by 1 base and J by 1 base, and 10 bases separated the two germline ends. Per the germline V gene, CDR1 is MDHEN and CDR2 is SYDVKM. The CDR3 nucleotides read TGTGCCAGCAGTTTATATGCCACGGGGAACACTGAAGCTTTCTTT. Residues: CASSLYATGNTEAFF.

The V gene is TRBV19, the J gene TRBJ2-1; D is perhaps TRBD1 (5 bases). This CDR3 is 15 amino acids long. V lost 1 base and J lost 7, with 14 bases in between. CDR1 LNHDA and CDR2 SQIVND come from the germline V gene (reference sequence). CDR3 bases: TGTGCCAGTAGTATAGCCACAGGTACCGTAAATGAGCAGTTCTTC. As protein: CASSIATGTVNEQFF.

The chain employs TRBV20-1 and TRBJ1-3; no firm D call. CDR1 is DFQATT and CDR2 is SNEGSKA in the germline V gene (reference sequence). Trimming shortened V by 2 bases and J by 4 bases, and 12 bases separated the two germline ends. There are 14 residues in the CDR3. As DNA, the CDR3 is TGCAGTGCTAGACGAGAGGTTTCAGGAAACACCATATATTTT. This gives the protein CSARREVSGNTIYF.

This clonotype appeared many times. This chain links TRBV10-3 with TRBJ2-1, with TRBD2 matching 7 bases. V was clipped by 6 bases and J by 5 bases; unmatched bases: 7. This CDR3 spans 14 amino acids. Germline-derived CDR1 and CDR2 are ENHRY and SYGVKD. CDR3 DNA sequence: TGTGCCATCAGCCGGGACTACAATGACAATGAGCAGTTCTTC. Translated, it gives CAISRDYNDNEQFF.

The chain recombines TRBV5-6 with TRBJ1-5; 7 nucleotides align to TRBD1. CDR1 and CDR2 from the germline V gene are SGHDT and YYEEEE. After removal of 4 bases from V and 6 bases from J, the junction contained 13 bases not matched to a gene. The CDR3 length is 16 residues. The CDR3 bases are TGTGCCAGCAGCCCAAGCCAGACAGGGAATGTTCAGCCCCAGCATTTT. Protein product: CASSPSQTGNVQPQHF.

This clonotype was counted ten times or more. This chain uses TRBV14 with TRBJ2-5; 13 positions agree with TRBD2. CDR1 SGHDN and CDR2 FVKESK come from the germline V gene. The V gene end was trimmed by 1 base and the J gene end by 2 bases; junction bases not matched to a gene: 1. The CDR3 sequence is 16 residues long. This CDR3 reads CASSQGGLAGQETQYF. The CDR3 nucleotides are TGTGCCAGCAGCCAAGGGGGACTAGCGGGACAAGAGACCCAGTACTTC.

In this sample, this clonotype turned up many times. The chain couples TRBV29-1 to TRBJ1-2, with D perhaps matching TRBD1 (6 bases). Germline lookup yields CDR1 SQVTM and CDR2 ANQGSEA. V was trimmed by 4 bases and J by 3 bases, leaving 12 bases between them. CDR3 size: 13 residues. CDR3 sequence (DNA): TGCAGCGTTGTCGGACAGAATGACTATGGCTACACCTTC. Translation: CSVVGQNDYGYTF.

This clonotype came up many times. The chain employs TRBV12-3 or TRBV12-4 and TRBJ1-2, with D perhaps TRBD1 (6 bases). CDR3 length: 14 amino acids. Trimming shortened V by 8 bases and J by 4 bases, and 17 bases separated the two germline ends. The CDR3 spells CASVRTAPGYGYTF. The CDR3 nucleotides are TGTGCCAGCGTCCGGACAGCCCCAGGCTATGGCTACACCTTC.

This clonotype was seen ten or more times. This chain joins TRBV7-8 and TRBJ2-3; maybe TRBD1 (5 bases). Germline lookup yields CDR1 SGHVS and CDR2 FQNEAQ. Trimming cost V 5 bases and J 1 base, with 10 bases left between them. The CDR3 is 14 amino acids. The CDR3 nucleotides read TGTGCCAGCAGCCCACAGGTCCGCACAGATACGCAGTATTTT. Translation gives CASSPQVRTDTQYF.

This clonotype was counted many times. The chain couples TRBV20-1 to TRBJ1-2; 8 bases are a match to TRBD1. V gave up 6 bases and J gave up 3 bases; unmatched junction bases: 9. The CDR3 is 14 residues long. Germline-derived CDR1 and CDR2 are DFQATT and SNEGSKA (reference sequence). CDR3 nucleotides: TGCAGTGCAATGACAGGGGACGTTGACTATGGCTACACCTTC. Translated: CSAMTGDVDYGYTF.

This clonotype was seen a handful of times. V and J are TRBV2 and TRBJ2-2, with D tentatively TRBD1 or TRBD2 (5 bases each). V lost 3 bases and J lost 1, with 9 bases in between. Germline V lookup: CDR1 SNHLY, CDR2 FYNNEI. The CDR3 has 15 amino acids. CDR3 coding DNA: TGTGCCAGCAGTGACGGGGCAGAGAACACCGGGGAGCTGTTTTTT. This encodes CASSDGAENTGELFF.

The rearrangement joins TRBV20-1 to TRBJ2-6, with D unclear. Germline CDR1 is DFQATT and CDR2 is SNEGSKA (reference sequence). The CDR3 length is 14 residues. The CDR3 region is CRNRASSGANVLTF. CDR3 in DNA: TGCAGGAATAGGGCGTCCTCTGGGGCCAACGTCCTGACTTTC.

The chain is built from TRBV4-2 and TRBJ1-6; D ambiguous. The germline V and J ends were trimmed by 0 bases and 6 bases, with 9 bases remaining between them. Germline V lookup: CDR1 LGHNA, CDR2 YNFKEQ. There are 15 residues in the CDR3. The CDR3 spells CASSQDSESNSPLHF. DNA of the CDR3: TGTGCCAGCAGCCAAGATTCTGAGTCTAATTCACCCCTCCACTTT.

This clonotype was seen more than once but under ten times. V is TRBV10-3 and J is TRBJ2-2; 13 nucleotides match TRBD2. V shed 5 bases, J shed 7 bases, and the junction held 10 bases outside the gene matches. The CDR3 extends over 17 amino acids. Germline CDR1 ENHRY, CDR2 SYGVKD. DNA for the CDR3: TGTGCCATCAGTCAGCCGCCCGGGACTAGCGGGGTCGGGGAGCTGTTTTTT. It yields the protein CAISQPPGTSGVGELFF.

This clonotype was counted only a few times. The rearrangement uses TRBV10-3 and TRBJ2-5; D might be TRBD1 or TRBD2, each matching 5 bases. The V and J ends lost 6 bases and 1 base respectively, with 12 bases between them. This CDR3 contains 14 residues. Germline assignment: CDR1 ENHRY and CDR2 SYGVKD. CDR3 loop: CAISPRGAQETQYF. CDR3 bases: TGTGCCATCAGCCCGCGAGGGGCCCAAGAGACCCAGTACTTC.

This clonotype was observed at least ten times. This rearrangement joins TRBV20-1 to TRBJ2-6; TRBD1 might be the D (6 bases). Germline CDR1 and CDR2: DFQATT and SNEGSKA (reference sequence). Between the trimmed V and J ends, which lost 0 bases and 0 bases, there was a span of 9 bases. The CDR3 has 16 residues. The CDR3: CSARDRGSSGANVLTF. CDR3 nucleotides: TGCAGTGCTAGAGATAGGGGGAGCTCTGGGGCCAACGTCCTGACTTTC.

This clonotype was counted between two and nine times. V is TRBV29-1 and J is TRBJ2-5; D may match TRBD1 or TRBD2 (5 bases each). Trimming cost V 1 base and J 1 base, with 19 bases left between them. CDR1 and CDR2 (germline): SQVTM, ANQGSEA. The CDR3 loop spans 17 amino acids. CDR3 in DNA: TGCAGCGTTGAAGGGGACGGGCCCGACAGTGTCCAAGAGACCCAGTACTTC. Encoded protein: CSVEGDGPDSVQETQYF.

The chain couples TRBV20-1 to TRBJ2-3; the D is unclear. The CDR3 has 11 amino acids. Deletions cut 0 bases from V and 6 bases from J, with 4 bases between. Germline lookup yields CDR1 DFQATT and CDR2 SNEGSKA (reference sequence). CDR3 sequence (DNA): TGCAGTGCTAGAGAGGTTGATACGCAGTATTTT. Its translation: CSAREVDTQYF.

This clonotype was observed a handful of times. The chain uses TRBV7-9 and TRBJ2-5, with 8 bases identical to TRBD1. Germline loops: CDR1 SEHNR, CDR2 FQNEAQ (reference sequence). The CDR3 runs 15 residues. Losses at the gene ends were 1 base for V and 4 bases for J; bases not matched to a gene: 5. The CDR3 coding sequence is TGTGCCAGCAGCTTAGGCCGGACAGGGAGAGAGACCCAGTACTTC. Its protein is CASSLGRTGRETQYF.

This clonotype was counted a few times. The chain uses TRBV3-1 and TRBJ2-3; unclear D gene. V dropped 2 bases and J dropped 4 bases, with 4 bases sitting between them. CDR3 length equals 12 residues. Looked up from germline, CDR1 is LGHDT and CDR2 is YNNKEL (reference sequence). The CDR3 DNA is TGTGCCAGCAGCCAATTTCCAGATACGCAGTATTTT. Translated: CASSQFPDTQYF.

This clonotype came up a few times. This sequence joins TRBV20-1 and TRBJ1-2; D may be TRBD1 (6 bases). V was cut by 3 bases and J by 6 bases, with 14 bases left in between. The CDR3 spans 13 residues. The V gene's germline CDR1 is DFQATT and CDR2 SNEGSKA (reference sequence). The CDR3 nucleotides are TGCAGTGCTAGTTCCAGGGGAATTAATGGCTACACCTTC. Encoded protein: CSASSRGINGYTF.

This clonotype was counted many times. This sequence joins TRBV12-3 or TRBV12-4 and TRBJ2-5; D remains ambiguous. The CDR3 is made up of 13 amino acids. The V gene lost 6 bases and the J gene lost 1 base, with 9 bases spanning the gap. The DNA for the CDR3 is TGTGCCAGCAGCTTCTCTGGCCAAGAGACCCAGTACTTC. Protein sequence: CASSFSGQETQYF.

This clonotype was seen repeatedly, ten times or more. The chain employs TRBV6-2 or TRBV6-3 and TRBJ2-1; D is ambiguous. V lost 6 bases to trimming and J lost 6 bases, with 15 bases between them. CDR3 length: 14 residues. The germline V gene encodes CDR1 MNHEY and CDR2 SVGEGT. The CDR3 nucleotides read TGTGCCAGCAGCCTGAGTGGGATCCCCAATGAGCAGTTCTTC. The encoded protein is CASSLSGIPNEQFF.

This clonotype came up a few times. The CDR3 coding sequence is TGCGCCAGCAGCCAAGTCTCGTATCCGGGGTCACCCCTCCACTTT. It translates to CASSQVSYPGSPLHF. The chain has TRBV4-1 and TRBJ1-6; D is undetermined. V was pared by 1 base and J by 10 bases, with 14 bases between. The length of the CDR3 is 15 residues. Germline assignment: CDR1 MGHRA and CDR2 YSYEKL.

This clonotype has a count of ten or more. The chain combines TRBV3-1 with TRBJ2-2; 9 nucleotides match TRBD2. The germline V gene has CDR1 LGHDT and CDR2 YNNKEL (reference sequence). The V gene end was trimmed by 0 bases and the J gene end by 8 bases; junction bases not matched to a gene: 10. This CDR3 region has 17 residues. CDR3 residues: CASSQEAAGGPFGELFF. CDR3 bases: TGTGCCAGCAGCCAAGAGGCAGCGGGAGGACCATTTGGGGAGCTGTTTTTT.

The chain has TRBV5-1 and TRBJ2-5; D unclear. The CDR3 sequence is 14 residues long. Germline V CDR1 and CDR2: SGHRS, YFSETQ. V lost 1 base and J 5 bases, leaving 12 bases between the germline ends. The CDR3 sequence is CASSLYTRAETQYF. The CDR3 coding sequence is TGCGCCAGCAGCTTGTATACGCGAGCGGAGACCCAGTACTTC.

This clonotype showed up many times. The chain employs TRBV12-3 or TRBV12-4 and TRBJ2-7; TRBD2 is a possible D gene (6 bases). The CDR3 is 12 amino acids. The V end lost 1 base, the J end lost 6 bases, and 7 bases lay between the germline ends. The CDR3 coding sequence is TGTGCCAGCAGTTTAGGGAGGGTCGAGCAGTACTTC. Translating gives CASSLGRVEQYF.